The 10 T cell receptor beta chains below come from one sample, sequenced in a study of cytomegalovirus exposure and HLA in healthy donors. The primer mix had 60 Vbeta and 13 Jbeta primers. Using immunoSEQ multiplex PCR, the repertoire was profiled, and TCRdb retains in-frame clones only, with some absent. The sample records around 160,000 clones, 75% being singletons. Sequencing used PBMCs. Source of these receptors: a male donor in good health and CMV-seronegative.

The rearrangement joins TRBV5-1 to TRBJ2-7; tentatively, D is TRBD1 (6 bases). This CDR3 has 14 amino acids. Germline V gene lookup returns CDR1 SGHRS and CDR2 YFSETQ. Trimming took 0 bases from V and 5 from J, leaving 12 bases between them. Here the CDR3 DNA reads TGCGCCAGCAGCTTGGCCACAGGGTTCAACGAGCAGTACTTC. Protein: CASSLATGFNEQYF.

This chain uses TRBV2 with TRBJ2-5; D call uncertain. The J call may be incorrect, as the DNA end agrees better with TRBJ2-7. Germline values: CDR1 SNHLY, CDR2 FYNNEI. This CDR3 is 12 amino acids long. CDR3 nucleotide sequence: TGTGCCAGCAGCCCCCAGGTGTACGAGCAGTACTTC. Amino acid sequence: CASSPQVYEQYF.

This chain joins TRBV7-9 and TRBJ1-6; possible D gene TRBD1, 6 bases. Germline CDR1 SEHNR, CDR2 FQNEAQ (reference sequence). There are 15 residues in the CDR3. V was pared by 5 bases and J by 4 bases, with 12 bases between. The CDR3 sequence: CASSVGQPYNSPLHF. In DNA form, the CDR3 reads TGTGCCAGCAGCGTCGGACAGCCTTATAATTCACCCCTCCACTTT.

V is TRBV10-3 and J is TRBJ2-7, with a weak D call TRBD2 (6 bases). From germline, CDR1 is ENHRY and CDR2 SYGVKD. The CDR3 has 14 residues. With 5 bases removed from V and 0 bases from J, the gap between germline ends came to 11 bases. For the CDR3, the DNA is TGTGCCATCAGTCCGGGACTGTCCTCCTACGAGCAGTACTTC. Its protein is CAISPGLSSYEQYF.

The V and J genes are TRBV28 and TRBJ2-2, with 10 bases that match TRBD1. Germline V gives CDR1 MDHEN, CDR2 SYDVKM. Trimming at V came to 10 bases and at J to 6 bases, leaving 5 bases not matched to a gene. The CDR3 contains 13 residues. The CDR3 sequence is CATQTGGPGELFF. CDR3 bases: TGTGCCACCCAGACAGGGGGCCCCGGGGAGCTGTTTTTT.

This clone was observed a few times. The chain couples TRBV4-2 to TRBJ2-2; tentatively, D is TRBD2 (5 bases). V was cut by 0 bases and J by 1 base, with 9 bases left in between. CDR1 is LGHNA and CDR2 is YNFKEQ in the germline V gene. The CDR3 totals 16 residues. The DNA for the CDR3 is TGTGCCAGCAGCCAAGAACCGGGGATGAACACCGGGGAGCTGTTTTTT. Residues: CASSQEPGMNTGELFF.

This clone has more than one count but fewer than ten. The rearrangement uses TRBV7-3 and TRBJ1-2; D call uncertain. The ends were cut back, 2 bases at V and 0 bases at J, with 4 bases in the middle. Germline V gives CDR1 SGHTA, CDR2 FQGTGA. This CDR3 contains 13 residues. CDR3 nucleotides: TGTGCCAGCAGCTTAGGAGCTAACTATGGCTACACCTTC. Its translation: CASSLGANYGYTF.

This chain uses TRBV30 with TRBJ1-2, with 7 bases aligning to TRBD1. The ends lost 1 base at V and 11 bases at J; junction bases unmatched: 7. The CDR3 has 12 amino acids. Per germline, CDR1 GTSNPN and CDR2 SVGIG (reference sequence). The CDR3 bases are TGTGCCTGGAGTGCCCCGGGACAGTCTTACACCTTC. It yields the protein CAWSAPGQSYTF.

The chain has TRBV19 and TRBJ1-2, with D maybe TRBD1 (5 bases). Trimming pared 3 bases from V and 0 bases from J, leaving 11 bases between. Germline CDR1 and CDR2: LNHDA and SQIVND (reference sequence). This CDR3 has 15 residues. CDR3 DNA: TGTGCCAGTAGTATGGGGCAGGCTTCTAACTATGGCTACACCTTC. This gives the protein CASSMGQASNYGYTF.

The V and J genes are TRBV6-7 and TRBJ2-7; TRBD2 aligns across 8 bases. TRBV6-7 is an ORF, and what it does is uncertain. The CDR3 consists of 14 residues. The J segment lost 5 bases and the V segment lost 6 bases, leaving 9 bases of the junction unmatched. The CDR3 sequence is CASSRVAGFDEQYF. The CDR3 region has the DNA TGTGCCAGCAGCCGGGTAGCGGGATTCGACGAGCAGTACTTC.